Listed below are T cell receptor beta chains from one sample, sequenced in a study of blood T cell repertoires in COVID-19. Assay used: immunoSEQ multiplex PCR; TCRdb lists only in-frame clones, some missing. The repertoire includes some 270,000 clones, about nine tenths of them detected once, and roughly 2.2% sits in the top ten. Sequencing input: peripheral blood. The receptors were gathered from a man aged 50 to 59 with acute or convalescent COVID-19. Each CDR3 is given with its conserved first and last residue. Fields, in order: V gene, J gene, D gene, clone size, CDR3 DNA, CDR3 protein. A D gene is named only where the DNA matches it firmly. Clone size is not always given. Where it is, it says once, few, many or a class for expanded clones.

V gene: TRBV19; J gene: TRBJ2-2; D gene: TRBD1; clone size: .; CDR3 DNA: TGTGCCAGTAGTATACCCGGGACAGGGGTTAAGTGGGAGCTGTTTTTT; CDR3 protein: CASSIPGTGVKWELFF
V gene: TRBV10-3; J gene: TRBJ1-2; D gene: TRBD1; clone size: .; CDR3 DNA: TGTGCCCACCAGGGGGAGTCCTATGGCTACACCTTC; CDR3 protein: CAHQGESYGYTF
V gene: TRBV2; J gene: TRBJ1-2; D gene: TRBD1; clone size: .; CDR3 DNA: TGTGCCGTTGGGACAGGGGGCCTCGACTATGGCTACACCTTC; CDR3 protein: CAVGTGGLDYGYTF
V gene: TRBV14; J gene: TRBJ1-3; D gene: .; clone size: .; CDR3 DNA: TGTGCCAGCAGCCAAGATTGGCAGGGGATTGAACGAGGCACCATATATTTT; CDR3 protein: CASSQDWQGIERGTIYF
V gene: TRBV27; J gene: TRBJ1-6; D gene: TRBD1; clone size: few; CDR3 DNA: TGTGCCAGCAGTTCAGGGGGCTGGGATAATTCACCCCTCCACTTT; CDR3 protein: CASSSGGWDNSPLHF
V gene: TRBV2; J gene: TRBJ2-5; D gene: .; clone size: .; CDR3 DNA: TGTGCCAGCAGTGAAGGGCAGAACCAAGAGACCCAGTACTTC; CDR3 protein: CASSEGQNQETQYF
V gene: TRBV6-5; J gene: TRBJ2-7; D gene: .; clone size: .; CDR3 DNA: TGTGCCAGCAGTTACGGGGGACAAATCTACGAGCAGTACTTC; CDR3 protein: CASSYGGQIYEQYF
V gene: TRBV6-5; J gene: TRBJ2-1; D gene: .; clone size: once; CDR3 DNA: TGTGCCAGCAGTTATATCCCACTGGAGAAAAATGAGCAGTTCTTC; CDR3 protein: CASSYIPLEKNEQFF
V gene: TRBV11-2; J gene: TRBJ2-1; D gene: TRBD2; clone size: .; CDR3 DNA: TGTGCCAGCAGGGTTCTAGCGGGGGCCCTGGGGGGGCAGTTCTTC; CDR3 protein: CASRVLAGALGGQFF
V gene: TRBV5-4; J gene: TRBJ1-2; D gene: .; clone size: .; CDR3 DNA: TGTGCCAGCAGCCCCAACGGGGGGGCCGGGTCTGGCTACACCTTC; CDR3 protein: CASSPNGGAGSGYTF
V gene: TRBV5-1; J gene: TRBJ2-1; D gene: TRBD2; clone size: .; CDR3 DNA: TGCGCCAGCAGCAGTTTAGCGGGGGGGCCAGAGGAGCAGTTCTTC; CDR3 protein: CASSSLAGGPEEQFF
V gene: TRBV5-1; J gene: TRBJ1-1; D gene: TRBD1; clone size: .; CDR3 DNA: TGCGCCAGCAGCTTGGGAACAGGGGAGGCTTTCTTT; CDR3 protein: CASSLGTGEAFF
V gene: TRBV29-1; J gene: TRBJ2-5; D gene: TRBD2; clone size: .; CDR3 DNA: TGCAGCGTTGGGGGAGCGGGGGGGCGAGAGACCCAGTACTTC; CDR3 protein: CSVGGAGGRETQYF
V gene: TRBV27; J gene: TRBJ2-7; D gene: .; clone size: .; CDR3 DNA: TGTGCCAGCAGTCAGACAGGTTACGAGCAGTACTTC; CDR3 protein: CASSQTGYEQYF
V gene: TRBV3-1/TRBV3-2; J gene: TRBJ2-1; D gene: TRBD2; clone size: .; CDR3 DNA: TGTGCCAGCAGCTTCGTAGGCGGGCGGGGGGGTCCCTACAATGAGCAGTTCTTC; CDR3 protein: CASSFVGGRGGPYNEQFF
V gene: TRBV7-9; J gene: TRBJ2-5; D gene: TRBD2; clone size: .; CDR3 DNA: TGTGCCAGCAGCTCAGGACTAGCGGGGGCAGAGACCCAGTACTTC; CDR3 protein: CASSSGLAGAETQYF
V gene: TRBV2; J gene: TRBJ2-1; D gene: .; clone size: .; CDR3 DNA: TGTGCCAGCAGTGGGTCTGGGAGCTCCTACAATGAGCAGTTCTTC; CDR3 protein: CASSGSGSSYNEQFF
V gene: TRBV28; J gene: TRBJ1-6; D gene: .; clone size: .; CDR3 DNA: TGTGCCAGCAGTCCCCCCCGGACAGAACCCCTCCACTTT; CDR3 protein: CASSPPRTEPLHF
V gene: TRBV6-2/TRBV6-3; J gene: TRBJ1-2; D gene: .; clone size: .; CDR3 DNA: TGTGCCAGCAGTTACGAGGGCCTTTGGGGCTACACCTTC; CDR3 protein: CASSYEGLWGYTF
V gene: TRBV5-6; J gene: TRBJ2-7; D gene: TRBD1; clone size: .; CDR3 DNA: TGTGCCAGCAGCGACAGGGTGTCCTACGAGCAGTACTTC; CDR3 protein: CASSDRVSYEQYF
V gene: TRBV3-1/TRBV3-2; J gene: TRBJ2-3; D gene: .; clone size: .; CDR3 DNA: TGTGCCAGCAGCCAAACTCGAGATACGCAGTATTTT; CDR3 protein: CASSQTRDTQYF
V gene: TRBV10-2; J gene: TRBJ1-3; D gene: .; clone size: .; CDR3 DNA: TGCGCCAGCAGCAATCCCTCAGCTGGAAACACCATATATTTT; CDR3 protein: CASSNPSAGNTIYF
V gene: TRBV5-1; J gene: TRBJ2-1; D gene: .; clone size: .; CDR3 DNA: TGCGCCAGCAGCTTGGGGGGCCTTAACAATGAGCAGTTCTTC; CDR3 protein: CASSLGGLNNEQFF
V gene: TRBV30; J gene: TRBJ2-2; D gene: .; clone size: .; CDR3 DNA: TGTGCCTGGAGTGTCAGAGGGGGGGCCGGGGAGCTGTTTTTT; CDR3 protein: CAWSVRGGAGELFF
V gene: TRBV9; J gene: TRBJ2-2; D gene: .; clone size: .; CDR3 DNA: TGTGCCAGCAGCGTAGGGGGCTTCGGGGAGCTGTTTTTT; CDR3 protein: CASSVGGFGELFF
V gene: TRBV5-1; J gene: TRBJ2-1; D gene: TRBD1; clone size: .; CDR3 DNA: TGCGCCAGCAGCCTAAGGACAGGGGACGATGAGCAGTTCTTC; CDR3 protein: CASSLRTGDDEQFF
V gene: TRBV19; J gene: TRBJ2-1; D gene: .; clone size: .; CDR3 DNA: TGTGCCAGTAGTATCGGGACCTACAATGAGCAGTTCTTC; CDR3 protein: CASSIGTYNEQFF
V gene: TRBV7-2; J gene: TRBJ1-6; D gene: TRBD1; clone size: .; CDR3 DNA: TGTGCCAGCAGCAAATCCGGGACAGGCAATTCACCCCTCCACTTT; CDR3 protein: CASSKSGTGNSPLHF
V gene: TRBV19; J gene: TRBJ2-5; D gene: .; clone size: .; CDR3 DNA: TGTGCCAGTAGTATAGGGACCGGACAGTTAGAGACCCAGTACTTC; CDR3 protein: CASSIGTGQLETQYF
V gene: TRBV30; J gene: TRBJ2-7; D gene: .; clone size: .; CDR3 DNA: TGTGCCTGGAGTGGGTACGGTACTTACGAGCAGTACTTC; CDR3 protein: CAWSGYGTYEQYF
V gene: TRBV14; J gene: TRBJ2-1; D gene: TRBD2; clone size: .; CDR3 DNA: TGTGCCAGCAGCCTTTGGGGACTAGGGACCTACAATGAGCAGTTCTTC; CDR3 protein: CASSLWGLGTYNEQFF
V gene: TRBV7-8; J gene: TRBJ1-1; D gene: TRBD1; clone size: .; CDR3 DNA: TGTGCCAGCACCCTAGCCGGGACAGGCGTAAACACTGAAGCTTTCTTT; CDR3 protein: CASTLAGTGVNTEAFF
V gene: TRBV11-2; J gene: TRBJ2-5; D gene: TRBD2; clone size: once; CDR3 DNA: TGTGCCAGCAGTCCGCTGCGGACTAGCAAGTGGGAGACCCAGTACTTC; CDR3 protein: CASSPLRTSKWETQYF
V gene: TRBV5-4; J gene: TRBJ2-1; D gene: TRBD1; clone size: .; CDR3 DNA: TGTGCCAGCAGCTCCCGCGACAGGGGGAAAGATGAGCAGTTCTTC; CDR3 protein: CASSSRDRGKDEQFF
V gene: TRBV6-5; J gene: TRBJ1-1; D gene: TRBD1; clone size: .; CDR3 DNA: TGTGCCAGCACCTCTTGGGGACAGATGGGCACTGAAGCTTTCTTT; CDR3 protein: CASTSWGQMGTEAFF
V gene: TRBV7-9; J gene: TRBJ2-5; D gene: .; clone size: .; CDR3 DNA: TGTGCCAGCAGCTTAGCGGGGGGAGAGGAGACCCAGTACTTC; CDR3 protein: CASSLAGGEETQYF